Given below is one TCR beta chain in context. V was clipped by 2 bases and J by 3 bases, with 11 bases between them. Germline V gene data show CDR1 as MNHEY and CDR2 as SMNVEV (reference sequence). The CDR3 is made up of 14 amino acids. The data derive from a study of T-cell memory formation after mild COVID-19. TCRdb analysed the 5' RACE reads with MiXCR anew, one entry per CDR3 protein. The sample contains roughly 450,000 distinct CDR3 sequences, around a sixth of which appear only once. The sequenced sample consisted of PBMCs or a T cell subset sorted from them (not recorded which). This clonotype was obtained from an adult woman who had mild COVID-19 (a few samples of this study predate the infection). Cell type and time point are not known. The chain combines TRBV27 with TRBJ2-7; D is unresolved. As DNA, the CDR3 is TGTGCCAGCAGTTTACGCTCTTCGGGCTACGAGCAGTACTTC. It codes for CASSLRSSGYEQYF.